This T cell receptor beta chain was recovered during a study of PD-1 blockade in classical Hodgkin lymphoma. The method was immunoSEQ multiplex PCR; TCRdb's version includes in-frame clones alone and lacks a portion of them. The table records tens of thousands of clones, just under 80% of them present only once. Findings and caveats of the study: Diversity similar to that of newly diagnosed patients was seen at baseline in complete responders. The drivers behind the repertoire differences, possibly disease activity or prior therapy, remain undefined. Newly diagnosed patients had baseline TCR diversity that was reportedly lower than that of healthy donors.

As to time point: cycle 4 day 1 (C4D1), after about 6 weeks of nivolumab. Each and every patient relapsed after autologous stem cell transplantation, and patients got differing brentuximab vedotin exposure. Germline lookup yields CDR1 SGHTA and CDR2 FQGNSA. This CDR3 is built from 12 residues. V was clipped by 3 bases and J by 5 bases, with 8 bases between them. Of note for this clone: As yet, its antigen is unknown.

This TCR derives from a human donor with classical Hodgkin lymphoma. This chain uses TRBV7-2 with TRBJ2-7, with no clear D. The material sequenced was peripheral blood mononuclear cells (PBMCs), taken before the fourth cycle of nivolumab. The CDR3 spells CASSFVRDEQYF. The DNA of the CDR3 is TGTGCCAGCAGCTTTGTACGCGACGAGCAGTACTTC.